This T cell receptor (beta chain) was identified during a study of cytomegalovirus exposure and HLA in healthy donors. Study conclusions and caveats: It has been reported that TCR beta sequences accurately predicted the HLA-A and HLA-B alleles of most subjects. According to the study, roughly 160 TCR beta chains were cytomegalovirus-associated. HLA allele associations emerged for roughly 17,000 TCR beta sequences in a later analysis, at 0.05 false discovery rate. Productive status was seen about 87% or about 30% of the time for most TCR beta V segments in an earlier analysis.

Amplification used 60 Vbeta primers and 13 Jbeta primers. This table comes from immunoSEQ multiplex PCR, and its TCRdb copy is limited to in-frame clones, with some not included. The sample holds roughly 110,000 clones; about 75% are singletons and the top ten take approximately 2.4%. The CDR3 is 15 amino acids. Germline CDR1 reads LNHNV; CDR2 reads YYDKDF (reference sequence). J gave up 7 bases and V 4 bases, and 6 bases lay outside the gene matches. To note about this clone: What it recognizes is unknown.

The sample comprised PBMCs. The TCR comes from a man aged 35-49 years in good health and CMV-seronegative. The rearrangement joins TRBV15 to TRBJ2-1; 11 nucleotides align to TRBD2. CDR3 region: CATSIFSGGVNEQFF. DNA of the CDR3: TGTGCCACCAGCATATTTAGCGGGGGGGTAAATGAGCAGTTCTTC.